The rows below give T cell receptor beta chains drawn from one sample of a study of shared clonotypes between healthy human individuals. Repertoires were generated with immunoSEQ multiplex PCR, while TCRdb's copy carries only in-frame clones and drops some. The data contain 600,000 or so clones, approximately 95% of them singletons. What was sequenced was naive CD8+ T cells sorted from blood. These receptors were collected from a woman in her twenties or thirties in good health. Each CDR3 is given with its conserved first and last residue. D genes are given only for firm matches. Only part of the rows carry a size: once, few, many, or a class if the clone is expanded.

abundance | d_gene | j_gene | v_gene | CDR3aa | CDR3nt
- | TRBD2 | TRBJ2-4 | TRBV5-1 | CASSLDSGTAKNIQYF | TGCGCCAGCAGCTTGGACAGCGGGACGGCCAAAAACATTCAGTACTTC
few | - | TRBJ2-7 | TRBV30 | CAWSSTNYEQYF | TGTGCCTGGAGCAGCACGAACTACGAGCAGTACTTC
- | TRBD1 | TRBJ2-1 | TRBV27 | CASSFTTGGLSLNEQFF | TGTGCCAGCAGTTTTACCACAGGGGGCCTATCGCTCAATGAGCAGTTCTTC
- | - | TRBJ1-5 | TRBV27 | CASSLFGRAVQPQHF | TGTGCCAGCAGTTTATTCGGCAGGGCAGTTCAGCCCCAGCATTTT
- | TRBD1 | TRBJ2-7 | TRBV5-1 | CASSSTGGDEQYF | TGCGCCAGCAGCTCGACAGGGGGGGACGAGCAGTACTTC
- | - | TRBJ2-7 | TRBV27 | CASSFHRDWPYEQYF | TGTGCCAGCAGTTTCCACCGGGACTGGCCTTACGAGCAGTACTTC
- | - | TRBJ1-4 | TRBV6-5 | CASSYSVSASYEKLFF | TGTGCCAGCAGTTACTCGGTCTCAGCGAGTTACGAAAAACTGTTTTTT
- | - | TRBJ2-7 | TRBV29-1 | CSVVSDYEQYF | TGCAGCGTTGTTAGCGACTACGAGCAGTACTTC
once | - | TRBJ2-7 | TRBV19 | CASSITAGSSYEQYF | TGTGCCAGTAGTATCACTGCGGGTAGCTCCTACGAGCAGTACTTC
- | - | TRBJ1-2 | TRBV27 | CASSPLGGPSYGYTF | TGTGCCAGCAGCCCTCTCGGAGGCCCATCCTATGGCTACACCTTC
- | - | TRBJ2-2 | TRBV25-1 | CASSEYKPGELFF | TGTGCCAGCAGTGAATATAAACCCGGGGAGCTGTTTTTT
- | - | TRBJ2-1 | TRBV29-1 | CSVLLSGPSYNEQFF | TGCAGCGTTCTCTTAAGCGGCCCCTCCTACAATGAGCAGTTCTTC
- | TRBD2 | TRBJ2-1 | TRBV5-4 | CASSLGLVGNEQFF | TGTGCCAGCAGCCTAGGACTAGTTGGCAATGAGCAGTTCTTC
once | - | TRBJ2-1 | TRBV29-1 | CSVRGISSYNEQFF | TGCAGCGTTCGAGGGATTTCCTCCTACAATGAGCAGTTCTTC
- | - | TRBJ2-1 | TRBV5-6 | CASSFWTYNEQFF | TGTGCCAGCAGCTTTTGGACCTACAATGAGCAGTTCTTC
- | - | TRBJ1-2 | TRBV30 | CAWGRQEEYGYTF | TGTGCCTGGGGCAGACAGGAGGAATATGGCTACACCTTC
- | TRBD1 | TRBJ2-7 | TRBV28 | CASTITGTASYEQYF | TGTGCCAGCACTATTACCGGGACAGCCTCCTACGAGCAGTACTTC
- | TRBD1 | TRBJ1-2 | TRBV2 | CASRNGQGVWDGYTF | TGTGCCAGCAGGAACGGACAGGGAGTATGGGATGGCTACACCTTC
- | - | TRBJ2-3 | TRBV4-2 | CASSQVSADTQYF | TGTGCCAGCAGCCAAGTATCGGCCGATACGCAGTATTTT
- | - | TRBJ2-7 | TRBV4-2 | CASSQDPTARTYEQYF | TGTGCCAGCAGCCAAGACCCCACAGCGAGAACCTACGAGCAGTACTTC
- | - | TRBJ2-5 | TRBV5-4 | CASSFYGGKTQYF | TGTGCCAGCAGCTTTTACGGAGGAAAGACCCAGTACTTC
- | TRBD1 | TRBJ2-7 | TRBV29-1 | CSVGPTGPDYEQYF | TGCAGCGTTGGTCCGACAGGGCCGGACTACGAGCAGTACTTC
- | TRBD1 | TRBJ1-2 | TRBV19 | CASSTQGARGYGYTF | TGTGCCAGTAGTACCCAGGGGGCGCGCGGCTATGGCTACACCTTC
once | - | TRBJ2-7 | TRBV27 | CASSLKGYSYEQYF | TGTGCCAGCAGTTTAAAAGGGTACTCCTACGAGCAGTACTTC
- | TRBD2 | TRBJ2-3 | TRBV27 | CASSWTTSGSTDTQYF | TGTGCCAGCAGTTGGACGACTAGCGGGAGCACAGATACGCAGTATTTT
- | - | TRBJ1-3 | TRBV28 | CASSLDTSSSGNTIYF | TGTGCCAGCAGTTTAGATACAAGTTCCTCTGGAAACACCATATATTTT
- | TRBD2 | TRBJ2-2 | TRBV7-8 | CASSLVAGVGTGELFF | TGTGCCAGCAGCTTAGTAGCGGGAGTCGGTACCGGGGAGCTGTTTTTT
few | - | TRBJ1-4 | TRBV9 | CASRGTDEKLFF | TGTGCCAGCAGGGGAACAGATGAAAAACTGTTTTTT
once | TRBD1 | TRBJ2-7 | TRBV27 | CASRPGTGFEQYF | TGTGCCAGCAGGCCCGGGACAGGGTTCGAGCAGTACTTC
- | - | TRBJ2-1 | TRBV27 | CASSLTSSNEQFF | TGTGCCAGCAGTTTAACTAGTTCCAATGAGCAGTTCTTC
- | TRBD2 | TRBJ2-7 | TRBV28 | CASKLAGAREQYF | TGTGCCAGTAAGTTAGCGGGAGCCCGGGAGCAGTACTTC
- | TRBD2 | TRBJ2-1 | TRBV14 | CASSQASGTYNEQFF | TGTGCCAGCAGCCAAGCTAGCGGAACCTACAATGAGCAGTTCTTC
- | - | TRBJ2-7 | TRBV4-1 | CASSQEMGTMNYEQYF | TGCGCCAGCAGCCAAGAGATGGGGACGATGAATTACGAGCAGTACTTC
- | - | TRBJ2-2 | TRBV7-8 | CASSFIGELFF | TGTGCCAGCAGCTTCATCGGGGAGCTGTTTTTT
once | - | TRBJ1-2 | TRBV25-1 | CASSEYELGQRRGYTF | TGTGCCAGCAGTGAATATGAGTTAGGGCAGCGCCGGGGCTACACCTTC
- | - | TRBJ2-7 | TRBV7-9 | CASSLPQGYEQYF | TGTGCCAGCAGCTTACCACAGGGCTACGAGCAGTACTTC
- | TRBD1 | TRBJ1-1 | TRBV19 | CASSMTGGTEAFF | TGTGCCAGTAGTATGACAGGGGGCACTGAAGCTTTCTTT
- | TRBD2 | TRBJ2-3 | TRBV28 | CASSFRYSYLAGQADTQYF | TGTGCCAGCAGTTTCCGATACTCGTATCTAGCGGGCCAAGCGGATACGCAGTATTTT
- | TRBD2 | TRBJ2-1 | TRBV28 | CASNTNGRASPYNEQFF | TGTGCCAGCAACACCAACGGGAGGGCCTCTCCCTACAATGAGCAGTTCTTC
once | TRBD2 | TRBJ2-7 | TRBV9 | CASSVGTSGSEEQYF | TGTGCCAGCAGCGTCGGGACTAGCGGGAGCGAGGAGCAGTACTTC
once | - | TRBJ2-2 | TRBV27 | CASSSSLGTGELFF | TGTGCCAGCAGTTCCTCGCTTGGCACCGGGGAGCTGTTTTTT
- | TRBD2 | TRBJ2-1 | TRBV6-4 | CASSDSLAGGYNEQFF | TGTGCCAGCAGTGACTCCCTGGCGGGAGGATACAATGAGCAGTTCTTC
- | - | TRBJ1-2 | TRBV5-6 | CASSFRLSYTF | TGTGCCAGCAGCTTCCGACTAAGTTACACCTTC
- | TRBD1 | TRBJ1-6 | TRBV5-4 | CASRTGTVYNSPLHF | TGTGCCAGCAGGACCGGGACAGTATATAATTCACCCCTCCACTTT
- | TRBD1 | TRBJ2-7 | TRBV27 | CASRDDRGHPHF | TGTGCCAGCAGGGATGACAGGGGACATCCGCACTTC
once | TRBD1 | TRBJ1-2 | TRBV5-5 | CASSPGTANYGYTF | TGTGCCAGCAGTCCCGGGACAGCTAACTATGGCTACACCTTC
- | TRBD1 | TRBJ1-2 | TRBV28 | CASSPLTGGLNGYTF | TGTGCCAGCAGTCCCTTGACAGGGGGCTTAAATGGCTACACCTTC
- | - | TRBJ1-5 | TRBV27 | CASNLWTVLTQPQHF | TGTGCCAGCAACCTATGGACAGTCCTAACTCAGCCCCAGCATTTT
- | TRBD2 | TRBJ2-3 | TRBV5-4 | CASRGLAGKVDTQYF | TGTGCCAGCAGGGGACTAGCCGGGAAAGTAGATACGCAGTATTTT
- | TRBD2 | TRBJ2-7 | TRBV14 | CASSMGLPSSYEQYF | TGTGCCAGCAGCATGGGACTACCTAGCTCCTACGAGCAGTACTTC
- | TRBD1 | TRBJ2-1 | TRBV5-4 | CASSSTGSSYNEQFF | TGTGCCAGCAGCTCGACAGGGAGCTCCTATAATGAGCAGTTCTTC
- | - | TRBJ1-1 | TRBV9 | CASRDLGRGVNTEAFF | TGTGCCAGCAGGGACCTTGGGAGGGGCGTGAACACTGAAGCTTTCTTT
- | - | TRBJ2-1 | TRBV27 | CASSPGTRGNEQFF | TGTGCCAGCAGTCCCGGGACCCGGGGCAATGAGCAGTTCTTC
- | TRBD2 | TRBJ2-5 | TRBV6-1 | CASRGVFGRETQYF | TGTGCCAGCAGGGGTGTCTTCGGGAGGGAGACCCAGTACTTC
- | - | TRBJ2-7 | TRBV27 | CASSLFGGLTYEQYF | TGTGCCAGCAGTTTATTCGGCGGGTTGACCTACGAGCAGTACTTC
- | - | TRBJ2-7 | TRBV27 | CASSYSPDSYEQYF | TGTGCCAGCAGTTACTCCCCTGATTCCTACGAGCAGTACTTC